The rows below give T cell receptor beta chains drawn from one sample of a study of read filtering for tumor transcriptome and immune sequencing. TCRdb called the reads again in MiXCR, with one record for every CDR3 protein. The sample consists of around 25,000 distinct CDR3 sequences, 20% to 25% of them appearing once. The sequenced material came from a population of CD138-negative cells sorted from bone marrow. All receptors come from a donor aged 40 or older with multiple myeloma. CDR3s include the opening cysteine and the closing phenylalanine or tryptophan. Fields, in order: clone size, D gene, J gene, V gene, CDR3 protein, CDR3 DNA. D genes are given only for firm matches. Clone size appears in some rows only: once, few, many, or a class for an expanded clone.

>many|TRBD1|TRBJ1-5|TRBV20-1
CSAREGTGYQPQHF
TGCAGTGCTAGAGAGGGGACAGGGTATCAGCCCCAGCATTTT
>few|.|TRBJ1-1|TRBV29-1
CSAATTNTEAFF
TGCAGCGCCGCCACGACCAATACTGAAGCTTTCTTT
>many|.|TRBJ2-5|TRBV12-3/TRBV12-4
CASGDDQETQYF
TGTGCCAGCGGGGACGACCAAGAGACCCAGTACTTC
>many|TRBD2|TRBJ2-1|TRBV5-1
CASSLETLAGRKNEQFF
TGCGCCAGCAGCTTGGAGACACTAGCGGGGAGGAAGAATGAGCAGTTCTTC
>few|.|TRBJ2-5|TRBV6-5
CASSTQETQYF
TGTGCCAGCAGCACCCAAGAGACCCAGTACTTC
>few|.|TRBJ2-1|TRBV5-1
CASRTSHNEQFF
TGCGCCAGCAGGACATCCCACAATGAGCAGTTCTTC
>.|.|TRBJ2-3|TRBV11-2
CASSLGPASTDTQYF
TGTGCCAGCAGTCTGGGGCCAGCTAGCACAGATACGCAGTATTTT
>few|TRBD2|TRBJ2-5|TRBV5-1
CASSPGTSLETQYF
TGCGCCAGCAGCCCGGGGACTAGCTTGGAGACCCAGTACTTC
>many|TRBD1|TRBJ2-3|TRBV4-1
CASSREQGAGTDTQYF
TGCGCCAGCAGCCGAGAACAGGGGGCGGGCACAGATACGCAGTATTTT
>many|.|TRBJ1-1|TRBV15
CATSREAGMNTEAFF
TGTGCCACCAGCAGAGAGGCAGGGATGAACACTGAAGCTTTCTTT
>few|.|TRBJ2-5|TRBV7-2
CASSLVHNAGTGETQYF
TGTGCCAGCAGCTTAGTCCACAACGCGGGGACTGGAGAGACCCAGTACTTC
>.|TRBD1|TRBJ2-5|TRBV11-2
CASSFDRVETQYF
TGTGCCAGCAGCTTCGACAGGGTGGAGACCCAGTACTTC
>.|TRBD2|TRBJ2-3|TRBV20-1
CSARPSGVTDTQYF
TGCAGTGCAAGACCTAGCGGGGTCACAGATACGCAGTATTTT
>many|.|TRBJ1-5|TRBV7-9
CASSKGSDNQPQHF
TGTGCCAGCAGCAAAGGCTCCGACAATCAGCCCCAGCATTTT
>many|TRBD1|TRBJ2-7|TRBV20-1
CSARGDRSHEQYF
TGCAGTGCTAGAGGGGACAGGTCCCACGAGCAGTACTTC
>many|TRBD1|TRBJ1-1|TRBV5-1
CASSLQYTTGANTEAFF
TGCGCCAGCAGCCTCCAATATACGACAGGGGCAAACACTGAAGCTTTCTTT
>.|.|TRBJ1-2|TRBV2
CASSEALRVYGYTF
TGTGCCAGCAGTGAAGCGCTTAGAGTCTATGGCTACACCTTC
>.|.|TRBJ2-7|TRBV11-2
CASSPTRNPYEQYF
TGTGCCAGCAGCCCAACCCGGAATCCCTACGAGCAGTACTTC
>.|TRBD2|TRBJ2-5|TRBV2
CASSPLAGKETQYF
TGTGCCAGCTCACCCCTAGCGGGCAAAGAGACCCAGTACTTC
>many|.|TRBJ1-1|TRBV5-1
CASTRASSGLREAFF
TGCGCCAGCACCCGAGCTTCATCGGGGTTACGAGAAGCTTTCTTT
>few|.|TRBJ2-3|TRBV4-2
CASSQQRGSLLTDTQYF
TGTGCCAGCAGCCAGCAACGGGGGTCCCTTCTCACAGATACGCAGTATTTT
>many|TRBD1|TRBJ1-1|TRBV3-1
CASSPTGGEAFF
TGTGCCAGCAGCCCGACAGGGGGCGAAGCTTTCTTT
>many|TRBD2|TRBJ2-5|TRBV5-1
CASSLGTSGGRQETQYF
TGCGCCAGCAGCTTAGGGACTAGCGGGGGACGACAAGAGACCCAGTACTTC
>many|.|TRBJ1-5|TRBV20-1
CSARDHRDTNNQPQHF
TGCAGTGCTAGAGATCACCGGGACACCAACAATCAGCCCCAGCATTTT